The entry below describes one T cell receptor (beta chain). Its cognate antigen has yet to be identified. No base qualities exist here, and no much larger clone lies one base off it. The CDR3, from cysteine to phenylalanine, totals 13 residues. Only CDR3 DNA is held: 39 bases, read in frame from base 1. Trimming removed 0 bases from V and 10 bases from J, leaving 10 bases between the germline ends. According to the germline V gene (reference sequence), CDR1 reads SEHNR and CDR2 reads FQNEAQ. In this study, focal radiation therapy paired with CTLA-4 blockade (ipilimumab) was tested in patients who had chemo-refractory metastatic non-small-cell lung cancer. This sample is drawn from a study of radiotherapy plus CTLA-4 blockade in lung cancer (dated by TCRdb to 2017 to 2018). Turning to the overall study: Among enrolled patients, approximately 19% had an objective response and around 33% reached disease control. The full study reports these points: After treatment with radiotherapy and ipilimumab, TCR clones that came from tumors expanded in the peripheral blood. Increased serum interferon-beta after radiation, together with early dynamic changes in blood T cell clones, were reported to be the strongest predictors of response.

The library was generated by the immunoSEQ multiplex PCR assay. The table was pulled from immuneACCESS by TCRdb, which kept in-frame rearrangements only. Such tables lose some clones; where checked, under half of the loss comes from unresolved V genes, and the rest has no known cause. Within this sample are under 100,000 clones, with over 75% of them counted one time only. Roughly 15% of the sample is in the top ten clones. Here the sequenced sample was peripheral blood, taken from a patient treated with radiotherapy plus ipilimumab. This TCR was sampled from a human donor with non-small cell lung cancer that progressed on radiotherapy plus ipilimumab. Recombination linked TRBV7-9 to TRBJ2-1; too little of a D gene remains to name it. The CDR3 sequence is CASSLAASSEQFF. The nucleotide sequence is TGTGCCAGCAGCTTAGCGGCATCGTCGGAGCAGTTCTTC.